These T cell receptor beta chains were read from a single sample in a study of CD8 T cells in ankylosing spondylitis. TCRdb re-analysed the 5' RACE reads in MiXCR, keeping a single row per CDR3 protein. The table records 350,000 to 400,000 distinct CDR3 sequences, about 20% of them present only once. Material: blood, either unsorted or a sorted T cell fraction (not recorded which). The receptors were sampled from a male donor with ankylosing spondylitis or in good health (not recorded which). Both conserved end residues are part of each CDR3. The order of the fields is V gene, clone size, CDR3 protein. Clone size appears in some rows only: once, few, many, or a class for an expanded clone.

TRBV7-8,-,CASSPDRGQKTQYF
TRBV18,-,CASSPQVRGGDYEQYF
TRBV5-1,-,CASSLEGVGSEQFF
TRBV29-1,few,CSVWDNEQFF
TRBV9,few,CASSGGLADLYNEQFF
TRBV2,-,CASTLSGGGGQETQYF
TRBV7-9,few,CASSHGGTGGTEAFF
TRBV14,-,CASSQVLANTYEQYF
TRBV5-6,few,CASSLDGTIYEQYF
TRBV6-1,-,CASVDSSYPTPPKAFF
TRBV20-1,few,CSAKTTDTQYF
TRBV12-3/TRBV12-4,once,CASSNGLGQETQYF
TRBV9,few,CASTDRYTGELFF
TRBV12-3/TRBV12-4,once,CAIRPKLGDPGGANVLTF
TRBV29-1,few,CSVEGGEVDTQYF
TRBV5-1,few,CASSRPSPASPEQFF
TRBV11-2,-,CASSLQVYEQYF
TRBV2,many,CASSGAEVKPSPLHF
TRBV3-1,-,CASSFSGENTGELFF
TRBV7-9,few,CASSFSKGNTGELFF
TRBV4-1,-,CASSQDKSSGEKLFF
TRBV20-1,-,CSHKRGAPSETQYF
TRBV4-1,-,CASSQGQGSDEQYF
TRBV9,-,CASSTRGLAKNIQYF
TRBV5-6,-,CASSLGVAGGSYEQYF